A single sample gave rise to the 12 T cell receptor beta chains below, sequenced in a study of T cells in Graves' hyperthyroidism and ophthalmopathy. Amplification targeted TCR beta CDR3 regions from RNA transcripts. The primer set for the first-round RT-PCR of the TCR CDR3 was HTBI. TCRdb processed the multiplex PCR reads anew with MiXCR; each CDR3 protein has one entry. The table has roughly 240,000 distinct CDR3 sequences, about 17% seen once. The sequenced sample was blood. The receptors shown here come from a woman aged 18-30 years with Graves' ophthalmopathy.

This clonotype was observed many times. The genes are TRBV7-9 and TRBJ2-1; 8 nucleotides align to TRBD2. The germline CDR1 and CDR2 sequences are SEHNR and FQNEAQ (reference sequence). After removal of 1 base from V and 4 bases from J, the junction contained 6 bases not matched to a gene. This CDR3 spans 16 amino acids. CDR3 sequence reads: CASSLVSGGAYNEQFF. DNA for the CDR3: TGTGCCAGCAGCTTAGTATCCGGGGGGGCATACAATGAGCAGTTCTTC.

This clonotype has ten or more counts. The chain has TRBV28 and TRBJ2-3; unclear D gene. The CDR3 consists of 16 residues. The V end lost 7 bases, the J end lost 0 bases, and 17 bases lay between the germline ends. Germline CDR1 reads MDHEN; CDR2 reads SYDVKM. The CDR3 loop reads CASTHPLPGSTDTQYF. The CDR3, as DNA: TGTGCCAGCACCCATCCCCTCCCTGGGAGCACAGATACGCAGTATTTT.

Many counts were recorded for this clonotype. The chain couples TRBV11-3 to TRBJ2-3; 10 nucleotides align to TRBD2. Germline loops: CDR1 SGHNT, CDR2 YENEEA. The CDR3 consists of 18 residues. The trim removed 5 bases at V and 4 bases at J, leaving 15 bases unmatched. CDR3 in amino acids: CASSHQLLAGANADTQYF. In DNA form, the CDR3 reads TGTGCCAGCAGCCACCAACTCCTAGCGGGGGCCAATGCAGATACGCAGTATTTT.

This clonotype was recorded many times. The chain recombines TRBV5-8 with TRBJ1-2; TRBD1 matches at 7 bases. The J segment lost 5 bases and the V segment lost 0 bases, leaving 7 bases of the junction unmatched. The CDR3 extends over 15 amino acids. CDR1 and CDR2 from the germline V gene are SGHTS and YDEGEE. DNA for the CDR3: TGTGCCAGCAGCTTGGGACAGGGAAGGTGGTATGGCTACACCTTC. It translates to CASSLGQGRWYGYTF.

The sample holds a few counts of this clonotype. The DNA for the CDR3 is TGTGCCAGTAAACCCCAAGGGGCGGGCACAGGGACCCAGTACTTC. This sequence encodes CASKPQGAGTGTQYF. The rearrangement uses TRBV19 and TRBJ2-5; D may match TRBD1 or TRBD2 (5 bases each). The CDR3 sequence is 15 residues long. V lost 7 bases to trimming and J lost 7 bases, with 22 bases between them. Germline-derived CDR1 and CDR2 are LNHDA and SQIVND (reference sequence).

The chain joins TRBV9 to TRBJ1-4; 7 bases line up with TRBD1. The V segment lost 2 bases and the J segment 5 bases; nucleotides outside the gene matches: 9. Germline V gene lookup returns CDR1 SGDLS and CDR2 YYNGEE. This CDR3 is 16 amino acids long. CDR3 residues: CASSVDTGTANEKLFF. CDR3 sequence (DNA): TGTGCCAGCAGCGTCGACACCGGGACAGCGAATGAAAAACTGTTTTTT. The entire variable domain, with the rest obtained from reference TRBV9 and TRBJ1-4, is as follows: DSGVTQTPKHLITATGQRVTLRCSPRSGDLSVYWYQQSLDQGLQFLIQYYNGEERAKGNILERFSAQQFPDLHSELNLSSLELGDSALYFCASSVDTGTANEKLFFGSGTQLSVL.

Details on this clonotype: Compared with germline, one end of the junction differs, possibly owing to a read error. V is TRBV4-1 and J is TRBJ1-1, with D uncertain. The CDR3 contains 15 residues. From germline, CDR1 is MGHRA and CDR2 YSYEKL. Here the CDR3 DNA reads TGCGCCAGCAGCCAAGTACCGGGAATGAACACTGAAGCTTTTTTT. It is translated as CASSQVPGMNTEAFF.

The table lists this clonotype with many counts. This chain joins TRBV10-2 and TRBJ1-2, with a tentative D call TRBD1 (5 bases). Trimming cost V 2 bases and J 1 base, with 14 bases left between them. The CDR3 is 16 amino acids. CDR1 and CDR2 (germline): WSHSY, SAAADI. Here the CDR3 reads CASSEDSPRSNYGYTF. DNA of the CDR3: TGCGCCAGCAGTGAGGACAGTCCCCGCAGTAACTATGGCTACACCTTC.

This clonotype was seen ten or more times. This chain uses TRBV27 with TRBJ2-6, with D possibly being TRBD1 (5 bases). The V end lost 5 bases, the J end lost 2 bases, and 10 bases lay between the germline ends. The CDR3 is 15 amino acids. Per the germline V gene, CDR1 is MNHEY and CDR2 is SMNVEV (reference sequence). The chain's CDR3 is CASSAKQAGANVLTF. CDR3 DNA: TGTGCCAGCAGTGCTAAACAGGCTGGGGCCAACGTCCTGACTTTC. The complete variable domain, with remaining parts taken from reference TRBV27 and TRBJ2-6, reads EAQVTQNPRYLITVTGKKLTVTCSQNMNHEYMSWYRQDPGLGLRQIYYSMNVEVTDKGDVPEGYKVSRKEKRNFPLILESPSPNQTSLYFCASSAKQAGANVLTFGAGSRLTVL.

This clonotype came up many times. The chain carries TRBV6-5 and TRBJ1-4; D might be TRBD1 (6 bases). Trimming took off 0 bases at V and 4 bases at J, with 9 bases between the two ends. This CDR3 has 15 residues. Germline CDR1 and CDR2: MNHEY and SVGAGI. The CDR3 sequence: CASSYSAGDNEKLFF. The CDR3 DNA is TGTGCCAGCAGTTACTCGGCAGGGGATAATGAAAAACTGTTTTTT.

This clonotype showed up many times. The genes are TRBV19 and TRBJ2-1; TRBD2 is a possible D gene (5 bases). Between the trimmed V and J ends, which lost 0 bases and 5 bases, there was a span of 14 bases. CDR3 length: 16 residues. Per germline, CDR1 LNHDA and CDR2 SQIVND (reference sequence). Here the CDR3 reads CASSIDSPTTDNEQFF. CDR3 DNA: TGTGCCAGTAGTATAGACAGTCCGACTACGGACAATGAGCAGTTCTTC. The whole variable domain, filled in from reference TRBV19 and TRBJ2-1, reads DGGITQSPKYLFRKEGQNVTLSCEQNLNHDAMYWYRQDPGQGLRLIYYSQIVNDFQKGDIAEGYSVSREKKESFPLTVTSAQKNPTAFYLCASSIDSPTTDNEQFFGPGTRLTVL.

This clonotype was seen ten or more times. This chain uses TRBV14 with TRBJ2-2; D not certain. V gave up 2 bases and J gave up 0 bases, with 10 bases separating them. Germline V gives CDR1 SGHDN, CDR2 FVKESK. This CDR3 contains 16 residues. The CDR3: CASSQSRKANTGELFF. Written as DNA, the CDR3 is TGTGCCAGCAGCCAATCTAGAAAGGCGAACACCGGGGAGCTGTTTTTT.